This T cell receptor (beta chain) originates from a study of blood T cell repertoires in COVID-19. Looking at the study overall: There were acute and convalescent COVID-19 samples, and they came from the United States, Italy and Spain. From T cells, B-cell-depleted T cells, or PBMCs came the material, which was cDNA or gDNA.

In the source study's methods: Counts of nucleated cells, estimated from reference gene primer amplification, were obtained. The assay was immunoSEQ multiplex PCR, and TCRdb's table has in-frame clones only and misses some. V and J calls and clone size are those listed in that table; D and trimming were worked out from the DNA. The repertoire includes roughly 150,000 clones, 84% of them detected once, and over 35% sits in the top ten. In its sample, this clone was seen once. V was cut by 6 bases and J by 9 bases, with 11 bases left in between. Per germline, CDR1 SQVTM and CDR2 ANQGSEA. The CDR3 consists of 10 residues.

The J gene is TRBJ1-1, the V gene TRBV29-1; TRBD1 might be the D (5 bases). The source of this sequence is a human donor in a cohort sampled during active COVID-19. The specimen was peripheral blood. CDR3 region: CSVAAGQAFF. The CDR3, as DNA: TGCAGCGTCGCGGCGGGGCAAGCTTTCTTT.